This T cell receptor beta chain emerged from a study of cytomegalovirus exposure and HLA in healthy donors. About the research overall: Ancestry clustering placed around four fifths of more than 350 genotyped donors in the Caucasian-associated cluster.

The count of this clone is one. No antigen is known for it. The PCR employed 60 Vbeta primers together with 13 Jbeta primers. In the authors' methods: Later, an analysis found about 80 million unique TCR beta chains, and 8.5 million to 14 million of these were shared. Assay: immunoSEQ multiplex PCR; the TCRdb copy retains only in-frame clones and omits some. V and J calls and clone size come straight from that table; D and trimming were deduced from the DNA. The profile covers 130,000 or so clones, with around 86% appearing a single time and 2% to 2.5% taken by the ten largest. Germline CDR1 reads SGHRS; CDR2 reads YFSETQ. This CDR3 spans 15 amino acids. The ends were cut back, 0 bases at V and 4 bases at J, with 11 bases in the middle. Study-level results: A later analysis linked fewer than 20,000 TCR beta sequences to HLA alleles at 0.05 false discovery rate. Around 160 TCR beta chains were listed as cytomegalovirus-associated.

The sample was PBMCs. The source is a woman aged 40 to 50 in good health and CMV-seronegative. V and J are TRBV5-1 and TRBJ1-5, with D maybe TRBD1 (6 bases). CDR3 in amino acids: CASSLVPGVNQPQHF. CDR3 nucleotide sequence: TGCGCCAGCAGCTTGGTGCCAGGGGTGAATCAGCCCCAGCATTTT.